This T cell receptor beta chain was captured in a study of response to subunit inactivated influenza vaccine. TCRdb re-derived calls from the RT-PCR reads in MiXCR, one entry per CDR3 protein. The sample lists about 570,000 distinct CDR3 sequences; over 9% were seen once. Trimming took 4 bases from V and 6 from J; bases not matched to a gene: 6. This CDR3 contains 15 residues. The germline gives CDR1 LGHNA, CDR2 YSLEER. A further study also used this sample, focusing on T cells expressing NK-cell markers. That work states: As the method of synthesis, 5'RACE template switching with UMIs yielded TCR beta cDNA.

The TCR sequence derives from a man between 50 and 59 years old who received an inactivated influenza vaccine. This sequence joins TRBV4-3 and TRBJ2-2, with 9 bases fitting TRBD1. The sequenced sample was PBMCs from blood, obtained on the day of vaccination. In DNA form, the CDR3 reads TGCGCCAGCAGCCTGGGACAGGGCCTTTCCGGGGAGCTGTTTTTT. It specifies CASSLGQGLSGELFF.